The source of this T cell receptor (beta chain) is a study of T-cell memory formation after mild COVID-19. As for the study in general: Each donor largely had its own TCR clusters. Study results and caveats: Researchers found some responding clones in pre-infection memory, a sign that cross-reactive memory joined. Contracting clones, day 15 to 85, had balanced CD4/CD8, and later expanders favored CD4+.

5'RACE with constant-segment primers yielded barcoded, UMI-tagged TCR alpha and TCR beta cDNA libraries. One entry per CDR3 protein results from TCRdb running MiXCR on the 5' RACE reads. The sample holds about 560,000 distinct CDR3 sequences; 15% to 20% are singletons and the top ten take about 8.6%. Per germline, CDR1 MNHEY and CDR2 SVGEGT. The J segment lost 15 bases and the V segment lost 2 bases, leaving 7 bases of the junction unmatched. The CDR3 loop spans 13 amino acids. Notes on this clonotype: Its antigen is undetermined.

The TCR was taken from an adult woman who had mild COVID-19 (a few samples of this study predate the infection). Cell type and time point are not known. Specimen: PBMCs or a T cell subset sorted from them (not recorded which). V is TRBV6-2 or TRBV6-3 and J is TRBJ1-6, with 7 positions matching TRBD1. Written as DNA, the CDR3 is TGTGCCAGCAGTTACACCGACAGGGCGATCCTCCACTTT. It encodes CASSYTDRAILHF.